This T cell receptor (beta chain) was documented in a study of metastatic and nonmetastatic thyroid tumors. Study details: Comparative analysis of repertoires was undertaken across blood and tumor or nodule tissue obtained from malignant and benign thyroid patients.

Treatment of any kind had been given to no patient before thyroid surgery. Within the sample, this clone is medium-sized (0.01 to 0.1%). Its antigen remains unknown. In the original processing: Between-group CDR3 differences, defined by clinicopathological status, yielded a distant-metastasis classifier for papillary thyroid cancer. TCRdb re-called the PCR reads via MiXCR. What appears here as the V and J calls and clone size reflects TCRdb's work, not the paper's. The sample includes 25,000 to 30,000 clones, about 15% seen only once; the top ten take around 16%. Study-level findings and limits: Relative to benign nodules, malignant thyroid tumors were reportedly characterized by significantly elevated TCR beta diversity in blood and tumor.

Looked up from germline, CDR1 is SGHVS and CDR2 is FQNEAQ. The CDR3 sequence is 12 residues long. The ends were cut back, 1 base at V and 3 bases at J, with 2 bases in the middle. The chain uses TRBV7-8 and TRBJ2-3; D gene uncertain. The clonotype was recovered from a male donor with papillary thyroid cancer or a benign thyroid nodule (not recorded which). Some clones in this sample may be carry-over from other donors' samples. Sample: blood. The CDR3 region is CASSLDTDTQYF. CDR3 coding DNA: TGTGCCAGCAGCTTAGATACAGATACGCAGTATTTT.